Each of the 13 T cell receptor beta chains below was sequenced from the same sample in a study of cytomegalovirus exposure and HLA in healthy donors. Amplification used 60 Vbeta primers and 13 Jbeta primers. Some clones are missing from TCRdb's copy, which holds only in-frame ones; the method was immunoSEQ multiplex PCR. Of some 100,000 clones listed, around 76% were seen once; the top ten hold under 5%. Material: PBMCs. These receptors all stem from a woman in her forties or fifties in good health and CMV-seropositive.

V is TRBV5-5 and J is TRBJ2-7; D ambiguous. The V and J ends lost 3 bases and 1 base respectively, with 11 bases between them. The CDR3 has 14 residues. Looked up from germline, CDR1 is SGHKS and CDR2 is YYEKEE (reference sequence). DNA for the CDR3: TGTGCCAGCAGCTCCCTGACAAGTTCCTACGAGCAGTACTTC. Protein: CASSSLTSSYEQYF.

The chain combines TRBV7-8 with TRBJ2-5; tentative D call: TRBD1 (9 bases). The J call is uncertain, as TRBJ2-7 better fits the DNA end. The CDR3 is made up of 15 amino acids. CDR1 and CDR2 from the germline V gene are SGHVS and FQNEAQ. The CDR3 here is CASSTGGTGWNEQYF. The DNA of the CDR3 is TGTGCCAGCAGTACGGGGGGGACAGGGTGGAACGAGCAGTACTTC.

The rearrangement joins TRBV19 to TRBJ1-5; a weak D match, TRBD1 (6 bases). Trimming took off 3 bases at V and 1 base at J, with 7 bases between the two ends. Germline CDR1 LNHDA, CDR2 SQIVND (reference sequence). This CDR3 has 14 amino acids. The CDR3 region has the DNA TGTGCCAGTAGTATCGACAGGAGCAATCAGCCCCAGCATTTT. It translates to CASSIDRSNQPQHF.

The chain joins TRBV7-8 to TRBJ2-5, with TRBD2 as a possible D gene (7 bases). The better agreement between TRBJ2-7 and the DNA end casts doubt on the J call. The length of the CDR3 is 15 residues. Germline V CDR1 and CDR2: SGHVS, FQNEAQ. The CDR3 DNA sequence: TGTGCCAGCAGCTCTCTCGAGGGGGGGCCATACGAGCAGTACTTC. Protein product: CASSSLEGGPYEQYF.

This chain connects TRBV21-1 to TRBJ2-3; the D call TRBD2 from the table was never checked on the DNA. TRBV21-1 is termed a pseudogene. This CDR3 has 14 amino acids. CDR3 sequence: CASSAGDFTDTQYF. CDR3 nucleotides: TGTGCCAGCAGCGCGGGGGACTTCACAGATACGCAGTATTTT.

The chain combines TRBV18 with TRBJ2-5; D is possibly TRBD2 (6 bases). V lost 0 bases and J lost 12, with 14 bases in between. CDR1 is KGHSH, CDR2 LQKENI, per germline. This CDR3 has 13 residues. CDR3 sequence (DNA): TGTGCCAGCTCACCACCGGGAGGTGGGGGGAAGTACTTC. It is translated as CASSPPGGGGKYF.

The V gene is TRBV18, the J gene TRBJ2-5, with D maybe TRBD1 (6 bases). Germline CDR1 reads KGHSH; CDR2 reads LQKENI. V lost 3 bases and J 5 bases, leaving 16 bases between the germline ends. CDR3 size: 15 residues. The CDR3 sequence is CASSPPAQGYETQYF. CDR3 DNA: TGTGCCAGCTCACCCCCCGCACAGGGCTACGAGACCCAGTACTTC.

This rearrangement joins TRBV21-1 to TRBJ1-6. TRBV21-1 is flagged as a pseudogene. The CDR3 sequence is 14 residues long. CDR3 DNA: TGTGCCAGCAGCAAAAACACGGGGGATTCACCCCTCCACTTT. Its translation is CASSKNTGDSPLHF.

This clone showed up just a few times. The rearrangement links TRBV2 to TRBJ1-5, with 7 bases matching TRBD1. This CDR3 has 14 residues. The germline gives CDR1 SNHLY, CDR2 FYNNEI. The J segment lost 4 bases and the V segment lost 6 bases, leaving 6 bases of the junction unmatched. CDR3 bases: TGTGCCAGCAGACTAGGGACAGAAAATCAGCCCCAGCATTTT. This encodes CASRLGTENQPQHF.

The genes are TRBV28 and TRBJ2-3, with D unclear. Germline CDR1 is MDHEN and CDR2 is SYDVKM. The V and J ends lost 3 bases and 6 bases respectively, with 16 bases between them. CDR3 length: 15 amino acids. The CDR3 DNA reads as TGTGCCAGCAGTTTGGTGAGGATTACTACTGATACGCAGTATTTT. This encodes CASSLVRITTDTQYF.

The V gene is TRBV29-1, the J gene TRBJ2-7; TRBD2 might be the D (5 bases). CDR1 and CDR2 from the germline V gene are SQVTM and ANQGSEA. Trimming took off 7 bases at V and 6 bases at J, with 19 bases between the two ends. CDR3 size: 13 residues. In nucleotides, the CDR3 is TGCAGCGGCCCGGTAGGTCCGGACTGCGAGCAGTACTTC. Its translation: CSGPVGPDCEQYF.

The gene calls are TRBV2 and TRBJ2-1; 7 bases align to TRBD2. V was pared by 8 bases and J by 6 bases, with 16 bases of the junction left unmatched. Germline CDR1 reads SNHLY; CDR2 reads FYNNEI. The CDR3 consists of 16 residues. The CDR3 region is CASLGPIGGGTNEQFF. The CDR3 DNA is TGTGCCAGCCTTGGACCCATCGGGGGAGGGACCAATGAGCAGTTCTTC.

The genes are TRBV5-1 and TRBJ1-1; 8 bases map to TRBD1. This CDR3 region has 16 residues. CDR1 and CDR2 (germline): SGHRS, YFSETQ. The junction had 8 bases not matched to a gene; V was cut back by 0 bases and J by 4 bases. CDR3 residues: CASSLETGDRGTEAFF. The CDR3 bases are TGCGCCAGCAGCTTGGAGACAGGGGATCGGGGCACTGAAGCTTTCTTT.